The table lists the clone carrying this T cell receptor (beta chain) with a count of one. No antigen is known for it. Profiling relied on immunoSEQ multiplex PCR, and the TCRdb table lists in-frame clones only, not all of them. The sample shows about 300,000 clones, roughly 71% of them seen only once. The V and J ends lost 0 bases and 3 bases, in that order; junction bases with no gene match: 5. The germline CDR1 and CDR2 sequences are SGDLS and YYNGEE. CDR3 length: 16 amino acids. The record originates from a study of cytotoxic CD8 clonotypes in ibrutinib-treated CLL. About the research overall: Partial responders around 24, complete 2; approximately 12 progressed and around 15 stayed in remission by median around 68 months.

Findings and limits, study-wide: Sampling time points were not equivalent between sustained-remission and progressing patients. Patients showed higher baseline clonality than age-matched healthy donors, and it tracked circulating CD8+ T-cell counts. Higher clonality was seen at ibrutinib response and a return toward baseline at progression.

Sequencing was performed on PBMCs, taken after 36 months of ibrutinib treatment. This receptor was identified in a human donor with chronic lymphocytic leukemia. This chain uses TRBV9 with TRBJ2-7; 11 bases are shared with TRBD1. CDR3 region: CASSVGTGGAFYEQYF. The DNA of the CDR3 is TGTGCCAGCAGCGTAGGGACAGGGGGCGCTTTCTACGAGCAGTACTTC.